These 27 T cell receptor beta chains were sequenced from one sample in a study of human T cells and chemical hapten exposure. TCRdb independently ran MiXCR on the RACE reads; one entry per CDR3 protein. The sample consists of roughly 150,000 distinct CDR3 sequences, around 11% of them appearing once. The time point here: patch test 2, 6 weeks after DPC sensitization. Treatment of the sample: therapeutic diphenylcyclopropenone sensitization with weekly scalp DPC. Here the sequenced sample was whole blood, taken in connection with sensitization to the hapten diphenylcyclopropenone (DPC). The receptors here all came from a woman aged 45 to 65 with alopecia areata. Some clones in this sample may be carry-over from other donors' samples.

V and J are TRBV11-2 and TRBJ2-2; the match to TRBD1 covers 11 bases. Germline V gene lookup returns CDR1 SGHAT and CDR2 FQNNGV. V trimming: 4 bases; J trimming: 7 bases; junction bases outside the gene matches: 8. The CDR3 covers 16 residues. The CDR3 is CASSYRTGGFGGELFF. CDR3 DNA: TGTGCCAGCAGCTATCGGACAGGGGGCTTCGGCGGGGAGCTGTTTTTT.

This clonotype occurred a few times. The chain employs TRBV6-2 or TRBV6-3 and TRBJ2-1; possible D gene TRBD1, 5 bases. Germline CDR1 is MNHEY and CDR2 is SVGEGT. The CDR3 extends over 12 amino acids. CDR3: CVTSSGFNEQFF. In DNA, the CDR3 is TGTGTCACCTCTTCAGGGTTCAATGAGCAGTTCTTC.

This clonotype has at least ten counts. The chain joins TRBV11-2 to TRBJ1-1; D not certain. This CDR3 region has 16 residues. Germline V gene data show CDR1 as SGHAT and CDR2 as FQNNGV. The V end lost 0 bases, the J end lost 5 bases, and 16 bases lay between the germline ends. In nucleotides, the CDR3 is TGTGCCAGCAGCTTAGAGGTACCCAGGACGGGGACTGAAGCTTTCTTT. Residues: CASSLEVPRTGTEAFF.

This chain links TRBV20-1 with TRBJ2-1; D possibly corresponds to TRBD2 (6 bases). Between the trimmed V and J ends, which lost 7 bases and 4 bases, there was a span of 17 bases. This CDR3 has 14 residues. Germline loops: CDR1 DFQATT, CDR2 SNEGSKA (reference sequence). CDR3 protein: CSVGGGNHYNEQFF. CDR3 sequence (DNA): TGCAGTGTAGGTGGCGGGAACCATTACAATGAGCAGTTCTTC.

The V call is TRBV24-1, the J call TRBJ2-2, with D unclear. Looked up from germline, CDR1 is KGHDR and CDR2 is SFDVKD. This CDR3 spans 16 amino acids. V dropped 0 bases and J dropped 0 bases, with 7 bases sitting between them. The CDR3 spells CATSDLGVANTGELFF. CDR3 DNA sequence: TGTGCCACCAGTGATTTGGGTGTTGCGAACACCGGGGAGCTGTTTTTT.

This clonotype was observed a handful of times. The chain carries TRBV11-3 and TRBJ2-7; the match to TRBD1 covers 7 bases. Germline CDR1 reads SGHNT; CDR2 reads YENEEA. V lost 5 bases and J lost 1; bases outside the gene matches: 14. The CDR3 is 17 residues long. CDR3 DNA sequence: TGTGCCAGCAGCGATCAAGGGACAGAAGGGTTTTCCTACGAGCAGTACTTC. This encodes CASSDQGTEGFSYEQYF.

In its sample, this clonotype was seen a few times. The V gene is TRBV20-1, the J gene TRBJ2-5; D is possibly TRBD2 (6 bases). The V gene lost 6 bases and the J gene lost 1 base, with 24 bases spanning the gap. The germline CDR1 and CDR2 sequences are DFQATT and SNEGSKA (reference sequence). The CDR3 has 17 residues. The CDR3 DNA reads TGCAGTGCCCCAGGACGGGGACCGGCGGGGCTCCAAGAGACCCAGTACTTC. Protein: CSAPGRGPAGLQETQYF.

The chain links TRBV7-6 to TRBJ1-2; D uncertain. There are 15 residues in the CDR3. Trimming left V 1 base short and J 0 bases short, with 9 bases between. From germline, CDR1 is SGHVS and CDR2 FNYEAQ. The CDR3 protein is CASSLEGHANYGYTF. CDR3 in DNA: TGTGCCAGCAGCTTAGAAGGGCATGCTAACTATGGCTACACCTTC.

A word on this clonotype: A read error is possible here, since a much larger clone lies one base away. This chain uses TRBV7-9 with TRBJ2-4, with D possibly matching TRBD2 (5 bases). Germline CDR1 is SEHNR and CDR2 is FQNEAQ (reference sequence). The CDR3 loop spans 15 amino acids. Here the CDR3 DNA reads TGTGCCAGCAGCTCGGCCCGGCTAGCCAAAATCATTCAGTACTTC. It codes for CASSSARLAKIIQYF. The complete variable domain, with remaining parts taken from reference TRBV7-9 and TRBJ2-4, reads DTGVSQNPRHKITKRGQNVTFRCDPISEHNRLYWYRQTLGQGPEFLTYFQNEAQLEKSRLLSDRFSAERPKGSFSTLEIQRTEQGDSAMYLCASSSARLAKIIQYFGAGTRLSVL.

The genes are TRBV6-2 or TRBV6-3 and TRBJ2-7, with D possibly called TRBD1 or TRBD2 (5 bases each). V lost 1 base and J lost 12, with 16 bases in between. The CDR3 extends over 13 amino acids. Germline V CDR1 and CDR2: MNHEY, SVGEGT. The CDR3 nucleotides are TGTGCCAGCAGTTACTGGACGGTAGCGAGGGGGTACTTC. This sequence encodes CASSYWTVARGYF.

The CDR3 sequence is CASSSPGGLGNEQFF. The CDR3 nucleotides read TGTGCCAGCAGTTCGCCAGGGGGCCTCGGCAATGAGCAGTTCTTC. This chain connects TRBV12-3 or TRBV12-4 to TRBJ2-1; 8 bases agree with TRBD1. The CDR3 covers 15 residues. The V and J ends lost 4 bases and 6 bases, in that order; junction bases with no gene match: 8.

This clonotype was picked up a small number of times. This chain links TRBV20-1 with TRBJ2-3; 7 bases are a match to TRBD2. The junction had 8 bases not matched to a gene; V was cut back by 6 bases and J by 5 bases. The CDR3 runs 13 residues. Germline-derived CDR1 and CDR2 are DFQATT and SNEGSKA (reference sequence). This CDR3 reads CSAELASGDTQYF. The CDR3 nucleotides read TGCAGTGCAGAACTAGCGTCAGGAGATACGCAGTATTTT.

The chain couples TRBV25-1 to TRBJ2-6, with D unresolved. Trimming cost V 9 bases and J 0 bases, with 15 bases left between them. Germline V gene sequence: CDR1 MGHDK, CDR2 SYGVNS. This CDR3 is 16 amino acids long. The CDR3 loop is CASRPQGNSGANVLTF. The DNA for the CDR3 is TGTGCCAGTCGCCCTCAAGGGAACTCTGGGGCCAACGTCCTGACTTTC.

The rearrangement uses TRBV2 and TRBJ2-1, with 8 bases matching TRBD2. Unmatched junction bases numbered 8, after V lost 4 bases and J lost 6 bases. CDR1 and CDR2 from the germline V gene are SNHLY and FYNNEI. The CDR3 totals 15 residues. This CDR3 is CASSADLAGFNEQFF. In DNA form, the CDR3 reads TGTGCCAGCAGTGCGGACCTAGCGGGTTTCAATGAGCAGTTCTTC.

This clonotype was counted between two and nine times. V gene TRBV7-6 combines with J gene TRBJ2-7; 11 positions match TRBD2. J was trimmed by 5 bases and V by 3 bases; bases with no gene match: 15. Germline CDR1 SGHVS, CDR2 FNYEAQ. The CDR3 runs 18 residues. The CDR3 loop is CASSLALAGGRSGDEQYF. The CDR3 DNA is TGTGCCAGCAGCTTGGCGCTAGCGGGAGGAAGGTCGGGGGACGAGCAGTACTTC.

The table lists this clonotype with a few counts. This sequence joins TRBV20-1 and TRBJ1-2; 7 nucleotides line up with TRBD1. This CDR3 spans 13 amino acids. Looked up from germline, CDR1 is DFQATT and CDR2 is SNEGSKA (reference sequence). The ends lost 6 bases at V and 2 bases at J; junction bases unmatched: 6. The CDR3 sequence is CSADRTGNYGYTF. The CDR3 DNA is TGCAGTGCGGACCGGACAGGAAACTATGGCTACACCTTC.

The chain joins TRBV7-3 to TRBJ1-1; TRBD1 is a possible D gene (6 bases). This CDR3 has 14 residues. The ends were cut back, 1 base at V and 5 bases at J, with 11 bases in the middle. The germline CDR1 and CDR2 sequences are SGHTA and FQGTGA. The CDR3 DNA sequence: TGTGCCAGCAGCTTAATAGGGGGGAGTACTGAAGCTTTCTTT. It specifies CASSLIGGSTEAFF.

This clonotype was counted a few times. The genes are TRBV18 and TRBJ1-5; perhaps TRBD1 as D (5 bases). Germline values: CDR1 KGHSH, CDR2 LQKENI. The CDR3 loop spans 14 amino acids. Trimming cost V 6 bases and J 4 bases, with 13 bases left between them. CDR3 in amino acids: CASSPGNLNQPQHF. The DNA of the CDR3 is TGTGCCAGCTCGCCAGGGAATCTTAATCAGCCCCAGCATTTT.

This clonotype was detected a few times. CDR3 sequence reads: CASWSQSDGNTIYF. CDR3 sequence (DNA): TGTGCCAGCTGGAGCCAATCGGATGGAAACACCATATATTTT. This chain joins TRBV6-1 and TRBJ1-3; D unclear. Germline V gives CDR1 MNHNS, CDR2 SASEGT. Trimming removed 8 bases at V and 3 bases at J, with 14 bases between. CDR3 length equals 14 residues.

The table lists this clonotype with many counts. This chain links TRBV19 with TRBJ2-1; a possible D gene is TRBD2 (6 bases). Germline V gives CDR1 LNHDA, CDR2 SQIVND (reference sequence). The CDR3 has 15 residues. Trimming cost V 0 bases and J 5 bases, with 11 bases left between them. The CDR3 sequence: CASSIDPGSHNEQFF. The DNA for the CDR3 is TGTGCCAGTAGTATAGATCCCGGGAGCCACAATGAGCAGTTCTTC.

In this sample, this clonotype turned up many times. The chain recombines TRBV6-5 with TRBJ2-5; possibly TRBD2 for D (5 bases). Trimming removed 5 bases from V and 1 base from J, with 20 bases in between. CDR3 length equals 17 residues. Germline V CDR1 and CDR2: MNHEY, SVGAGI. The CDR3 here is CASSANLGSASQETQYF. The CDR3 DNA is TGTGCCAGCAGTGCCAACCTGGGTAGCGCCTCCCAAGAGACCCAGTACTTC.

The CDR3 DNA reads TGCGCCAGCAGTGATCCGGGGTACGACGAGCAGTACTTC. Translating gives CASSDPGYDEQYF. V usage is TRBV10-2 and J usage is TRBJ2-7, with D maybe TRBD2 (5 bases). The V end was cut by 3 bases, the J end by 5 bases, with 11 bases between. In germline, CDR1 is WSHSY, CDR2 SAAADI. This CDR3 is built from 13 residues.

The gene calls are TRBV5-5 and TRBJ2-7; maybe TRBD1 (6 bases). Germline V gene lookup returns CDR1 SGHKS and CDR2 YYEKEE (reference sequence). The CDR3 has 14 amino acids. V gave up 4 bases and J gave up 2 bases, with 13 bases separating them. The CDR3 reads CASSKTGLTYEQYF. As DNA, the CDR3 is TGTGCCAGCAGCAAGACAGGCCTTACCTACGAGCAGTACTTC.

This clonotype was seen ten or more times. The chain combines TRBV20-1 with TRBJ1-3; 8 nucleotides match TRBD1. In germline, CDR1 is DFQATT, CDR2 SNEGSKA (reference sequence). The CDR3 contains 14 residues. Trimming at V came to 6 bases and at J to 2 bases, leaving 6 bases not matched to a gene. CDR3 in amino acids: CSAKQGETGNTIYF. The CDR3 DNA sequence: TGCAGTGCAAAACAGGGGGAGACTGGAAACACCATATATTTT.

The DNA for the CDR3 is TGTGCCAGCTCGGGGTCCATCGAGCAGTACTTC. It specifies CASSGSIEQYF. V gene TRBV18 combines with J gene TRBJ2-7; D call uncertain. Between the trimmed V and J ends, which lost 6 bases and 6 bases, there was a span of 9 bases. Germline V gene data show CDR1 as KGHSH and CDR2 as LQKENI. The CDR3 loop spans 11 amino acids. Full variable domain (rest looked up from reference TRBV18 and TRBJ2-7): NAGVMQNPRHLVRRRGQEARLRCSPMKGHSHVYWYRQLPEEGLKFMVYLQKENIIDESGMPKERFSAEFPKEGPSILRIQQVVRGDSAAYFCASSGSIEQYFGPGTRLTVT.

This clonotype was counted only a few times. The chain recombines TRBV5-1 with TRBJ2-2; a weak D match, TRBD2 (5 bases). Trimming took off 0 bases at V and 6 bases at J, with 9 bases between the two ends. CDR1 and CDR2 from the germline V gene are SGHRS and YFSETQ. This CDR3 is built from 14 residues. CDR3: CASSLDGAAGELFF. The CDR3 nucleotides are TGCGCCAGCAGCTTGGACGGAGCGGCCGGGGAGCTGTTTTTT.

V is TRBV7-9 and J is TRBJ2-7; TRBD2 agrees at 12 bases. Trimming removed 5 bases from V and 7 bases from J; junction bases left unmatched: 9. This CDR3 has 15 residues. Per the germline V gene, CDR1 is SEHNR and CDR2 is FQNEAQ (reference sequence). In nucleotides, the CDR3 is TGTGCCAGCAGCCCTCTAGCGGGAGGGCCTGGAGAGCAGTACTTC. Encoded protein: CASSPLAGGPGEQYF.